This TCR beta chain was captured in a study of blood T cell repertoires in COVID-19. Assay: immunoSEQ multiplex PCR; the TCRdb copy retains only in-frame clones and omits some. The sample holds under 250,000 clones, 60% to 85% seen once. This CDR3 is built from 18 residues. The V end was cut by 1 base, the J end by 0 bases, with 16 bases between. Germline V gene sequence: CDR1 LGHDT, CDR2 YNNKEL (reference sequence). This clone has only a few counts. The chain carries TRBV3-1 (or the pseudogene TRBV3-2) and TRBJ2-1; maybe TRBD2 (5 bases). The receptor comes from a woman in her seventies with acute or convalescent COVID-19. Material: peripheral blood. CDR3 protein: CASSQGRTLASSYNEQFF. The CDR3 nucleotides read TGTGCCAGCAGCCAAGGTCGGACTCTAGCTAGCTCCTACAATGAGCAGTTCTTC.